The sequence of this TCR beta chain was determined in a study of breast tumors, draining lymph nodes, adjacent tissues. Overall study results and limits: Tumor repertoires ranked between lymph nodes and nontumor tissue in diversity, with V and J gene preferences. Tumor T cell lymph node origin was a supported hypothesis, not proven. Tumor and nontumor repertoires were significantly more similar in luminal-like than in basal-like breast cancer.

This clonotype was observed at least ten times. Its antigen is unidentified. Via MiXCR, TCRdb re-called the multiplex PCR reads, giving one row per CDR3 protein. The data contain roughly 49,000 distinct CDR3 sequences, roughly 39% of them singletons. V lost 5 bases to trimming and J lost 6 bases; unmatched junction nucleotides: 8. Looked up from germline, CDR1 is SGHRS and CDR2 is YFSETQ. CDR3 size: 15 residues. The TCR originated in a female donor with breast cancer. Some clones in this sample may be carry-over from other donors' samples. V gene TRBV5-1 combines with J gene TRBJ2-7; 13 bases match TRBD2. Material for sequencing was breast tumor tissue. This CDR3 is CASRPGLAGDPEQYF. CDR3 bases: TGCGCCAGCAGACCCGGACTAGCGGGAGACCCCGAGCAGTACTTC.